A single sample is the source of the 17 T cell receptor beta chains below, sequenced in a study of CD8 T cell repertoires and HIV-1 epitope variants. Using immunoSEQ multiplex PCR, the repertoire was profiled, and TCRdb retains in-frame clones only, with some absent. The data contain 4,500 to 6,500 clones, around two thirds of them seen just once; the ten biggest clones take up 45%. The antigens these receptors bind are not known. The sample was cultured CD8+ T cells derived from PBMCs. These receptors were obtained from a male donor with HIV.

V gene TRBV7-2 combines with J gene TRBJ2-7; possible D gene TRBD1, 5 bases. The ends were cut back, 1 base at V and 0 bases at J, with 10 bases in the middle. Germline CDR1 SGHTA, CDR2 FQGNSA. The CDR3 has 15 residues. CDR3 protein: CASSLGTLSSYEQYF. CDR3 nucleotides: TGTGCCAGCAGCTTAGGGACATTGAGCTCCTACGAGCAGTACTTC.

V gene TRBV5-1 combines with J gene TRBJ1-1; D gene ambiguous. Germline V lookup: CDR1 SGHRS, CDR2 YFSETQ. CDR3 size: 14 residues. V was clipped by 4 bases and J by 0 bases, with 10 bases between them. This chain's CDR3 is CASSPDGVNTEAFF. The CDR3 DNA follows: TGCGCCAGCAGCCCGGACGGGGTGAACACTGAAGCTTTCTTT.

The chain uses TRBV19 and TRBJ1-1; 9 nucleotides agree with TRBD1. V lost 6 bases and J lost 10; bases outside the gene matches: 21. Looked up from germline, CDR1 is LNHDA and CDR2 is SQIVND (reference sequence). The CDR3 covers 17 residues. The chain's CDR3 is CASSHGTGQGSLNVAFF. Written as DNA, the CDR3 is TGTGCCAGTAGCCACGGGACAGGGCAGGGTTCACTGAATGTAGCTTTCTTT.

The chain couples TRBV28 to TRBJ2-1; 16 bases fit TRBD2. Germline V gene data show CDR1 as MDHEN and CDR2 as SYDVKM. J was trimmed by 8 bases and V by 4 bases; bases with no gene match: 2. The length of the CDR3 is 15 residues. The CDR3 DNA is TGTGCCAGCAGTTCGGGGACTAGCGGGGGGGATGAGCAGTTCTTC. This translates into CASSSGTSGGDEQFF.

The chain links TRBV4-3 to TRBJ1-1; D is unclear. Germline V gene lookup returns CDR1 LGHNA and CDR2 YSLEER. This CDR3 is built from 14 residues. V was cut by 0 bases and J by 1 base, with 6 bases left in between. The CDR3 DNA is TGCGCCAGCAGCCAAGATCCGAAGAACACTGAAGCTTTCTTT. It is translated as CASSQDPKNTEAFF.

V is TRBV6-5 and J is TRBJ1-2, with a possible D match to TRBD1 (6 bases). This CDR3 region has 12 residues. Germline V gene lookup returns CDR1 MNHEY and CDR2 SVGAGI. The V end was cut by 2 bases, the J end by 6 bases, with 7 bases between. CDR3 coding DNA: TGTGCCAGCAGTTACGGGGGGCATGGCTACACCTTC. This sequence encodes CASSYGGHGYTF.

The rearrangement uses TRBV19 and TRBJ2-2; D is undetermined. V lost 3 bases, J lost 2 bases, and 7 bases lay in between. The CDR3 runs to 14 residues. The germline CDR1 and CDR2 sequences are LNHDA and SQIVND (reference sequence). As DNA, the CDR3 is TGTGCCAGTAGTATCAACAGCAACACCGGGGAGCTGTTTTTT. Its translation is CASSINSNTGELFF.

This clone was observed once. The chain is built from TRBV29-1 and TRBJ2-1, with a tentative D call TRBD1 (6 bases). The CDR3 length is 14 residues. V lost 7 bases to trimming and J lost 0 bases, with 13 bases between them. CDR1 SQVTM and CDR2 ANQGSEA come from the germline V gene. The CDR3 loop is CSALTGISYNEQFF. CDR3 bases: TGCAGCGCCCTCACAGGGATCTCCTACAATGAGCAGTTCTTC.

J is TRBJ1-1 and V is TRBV9; 10 bases are a match to TRBD1. From germline, CDR1 is SGDLS and CDR2 YYNGEE. The CDR3 sequence is 17 residues long. Trimming took 5 bases from V and 4 from J; bases not matched to a gene: 14. The CDR3 sequence: CASSSPGTGVISTEAFF. The CDR3 DNA sequence: TGTGCCAGCAGTTCCCCCGGGACAGGGGTGATTTCCACTGAAGCTTTCTTT. The full variable domain, with the rest looked up from reference TRBV9 and TRBJ1-1, is DSGVTQTPKHLITATGQRVTLRCSPRSGDLSVYWYQQSLDQGLQFLIQYYNGEERAKGNILERFSAQQFPDLHSELNLSSLELGDSALYFCASSSPGTGVISTEAFFGQGTRLTVV.

The CDR3 nucleotides read TGTGCCAGCAGCGTAGAGTGGGGGGGCACAGATACGCAGTATTTT. Translated: CASSVEWGGTDTQYF. V gene TRBV9 combines with J gene TRBJ2-3, with TRBD2 as a possible D gene (6 bases). The ends were cut back, 0 bases at V and 1 base at J, with 9 bases in the middle. The CDR3 consists of 15 residues. Germline-derived CDR1 and CDR2 are SGDLS and YYNGEE.

This chain links TRBV6-6 with TRBJ2-5, with D perhaps given as TRBD1 or TRBD2 (5 bases each). The DNA end is more similar to TRBJ2-7, so the J call may be wrong. Germline CDR1 and CDR2: MNHNY and SVGAGI (reference sequence). There are 14 residues in the CDR3. The CDR3 protein is CASSPGAITYEQYF. CDR3 sequence (DNA): TGTGCCAGCAGCCCCGGGGCGATTACCTACGAGCAGTACTTC.

This clone was picked up a small number of times. The chain recombines TRBV7-6 with TRBJ2-1; 7 bases map to TRBD1. The CDR3 is 15 amino acids. Germline trimming cut 6 bases from V and 2 bases from J; bases unmatched to any gene: 7. Germline CDR1 is SGHVS and CDR2 is FNYEAQ. The CDR3 DNA reads TGTGCCAGCAGTCTCGACAGGGCTGCCTACAATGAGCAGTTCTTC. Protein: CASSLDRAAYNEQFF.

The chain recombines TRBV18 with TRBJ1-1; the D is unclear. Germline CDR1 and CDR2: KGHSH and LQKENI. CDR3 size: 16 residues. Between the trimmed V and J ends, which lost 3 bases and 2 bases, there was a span of 16 bases. The CDR3 loop reads CASSPDWSAKNTEAFF. CDR3 nucleotide sequence: TGTGCCAGCTCACCGGATTGGTCCGCTAAAAACACTGAAGCTTTCTTT.

A few counts support this clone. This sequence joins TRBV27 and TRBJ2-1; TRBD2 matches 8 bases. Germline values: CDR1 MNHEY, CDR2 SMNVEV (reference sequence). This CDR3 has 14 amino acids. Trimming at V came to 4 bases and at J to 13 bases, leaving 12 bases not matched to a gene. The CDR3 here is CASSSQSSGAPQFF. The CDR3 DNA follows: TGTGCCAGCAGTTCCCAGAGTAGCGGGGCCCCACAGTTCTTC.

This clone was seen only a few times. The chain is built from TRBV19 and TRBJ2-2; D unclear. This CDR3 comprises 16 residues. Germline loops: CDR1 LNHDA, CDR2 SQIVND (reference sequence). V lost 0 bases to trimming and J lost 1 base, with 9 bases between them. Here the CDR3 reads CASSIDLRGNTGELFF. The CDR3 bases are TGTGCCAGTAGTATAGATCTTCGTGGGAACACCGGGGAGCTGTTTTTT.

The rearrangement links TRBV6-5 to TRBJ2-7; D may correspond to TRBD1 or TRBD2 (5 bases each). The CDR3 totals 13 residues. The germline V gene has CDR1 MNHEY and CDR2 SVGAGI. The V gene lost 6 bases and the J gene lost 3 bases, with 12 bases spanning the gap. CDR3 loop: CASRPIGGYEQYF. The CDR3 DNA sequence: TGTGCCAGCAGACCTATTGGGGGCTACGAGCAGTACTTC.

The count of this clone is one. This rearrangement joins TRBV18 to TRBJ2-7, with D tentatively TRBD1 (5 bases). This CDR3 has 15 amino acids. The V gene lost 5 bases and the J gene lost 1 base, with 15 bases spanning the gap. The V gene's germline CDR1 is KGHSH and CDR2 LQKENI. For the CDR3, the DNA is TGTGCCAGCTCAAAAGAGACAGATCCATCCTACGAGCAGTACTTC. This codes for CASSKETDPSYEQYF.